This T cell receptor (beta chain) was recorded in a study of T cells after yellow fever vaccination. Study outcomes and limitations: The CD4 and CD8 compartments had a small share of their clonotypes in common.

TCRdb fed the 5' RACE reads into MiXCR, producing one record per CDR3 protein. The table records 150,000 to 200,000 distinct CDR3 sequences, about a tenth of them present only once. Of note for this clonotype: Its antigen is unidentified.

The CDR3 contains 16 residues. Germline V CDR1 and CDR2: LGHNA, YSLEER. Trimming took 0 bases from V and 3 from J; bases not matched to a gene: 5. The sample here was CD8+ T cells sorted from PBMCs, taken 45 days after the yellow fever booster vaccination. The chain has TRBV4-3 and TRBJ2-7, with 10 bases lining up with TRBD1. The TCR comes from a man younger than 30 who received the YFV17D yellow fever vaccine. CDR3 nucleotide sequence: TGCGCCAGCAGCCAAGACGGGACAGGGGCGAGCTACGAGCAGTACTTC. Translating gives CASSQDGTGASYEQYF.